The 30 T cell receptor beta chains below all came from one sample that was sequenced in a study of cytomegalovirus exposure and HLA in healthy donors. Vbeta (60) and Jbeta (13) primers were used in the PCR. Only in-frame clones appear in the TCRdb table, and some are missing; sequencing was by immunoSEQ multiplex PCR. The sample records about 160,000 clones, more than 75% being singletons. Sequenced sample: PBMCs. The receptor set was obtained from a girl under 10 years old in good health and CMV-seropositive.

J is TRBJ2-5 and V is TRBV7-9, with TRBD2 identical over 8 bases. Germline-derived CDR1 and CDR2 are SEHNR and FQNEAQ (reference sequence). V lost 2 bases and J lost 4; bases outside the gene matches: 15. The length of the CDR3 is 18 residues. CDR3 sequence: CASSLPSYGTSRRETQYF. The CDR3 DNA follows: TGTGCCAGCAGCTTACCCTCTTATGGGACTAGTCGACGAGAGACCCAGTACTTC. Full variable domain (missing parts from reference TRBV7-9 and TRBJ2-5): DTGVSQNPRHKITKRGQNVTFRCDPISEHNRLYWYRQTLGQGPEFLTYFQNEAQLEKSRLLSDRFSAERPKGSFSTLEIQRTEQGDSAMYLCASSLPSYGTSRRETQYFGPGTRLLVL.

The V call is TRBV6-1, the J call TRBJ2-1, with 7 nucleotides matching TRBD2. In germline, CDR1 is MNHNS, CDR2 SASEGT. The CDR3 totals 12 residues. V dropped 8 bases and J dropped 5; count of bases not matched to a gene: 3. The CDR3, as DNA: TGTGCCAGCCGACTAGCAAACAATGAGCAGTTCTTC. Amino acid sequence: CASRLANNEQFF.

V usage is TRBV27 and J usage is TRBJ2-7; D call uncertain. There are 14 residues in the CDR3. The ends were cut back, 3 bases at V and 2 bases at J, with 11 bases in the middle. From germline, CDR1 is MNHEY and CDR2 SMNVEV (reference sequence). DNA of the CDR3: TGTGCCAGCAGTTTTGGGCAGGCTGCCTACGAGCAGTACTTC. It yields the protein CASSFGQAAYEQYF.

V gene TRBV19 combines with J gene TRBJ1-5; 9 nucleotides match TRBD1. The CDR3 consists of 15 residues. Per germline, CDR1 LNHDA and CDR2 SQIVND (reference sequence). V lost 5 bases and J lost 6; bases outside the gene matches: 8. As DNA, the CDR3 is TGTGCCAGTAGTTCAACCGGGACAGGGTTTCAGCCCCAGCATTTT. Translating it yields CASSSTGTGFQPQHF. The complete variable domain, with remaining parts taken from reference TRBV19 and TRBJ1-5, reads DGGITQSPKYLFRKEGQNVTLSCEQNLNHDAMYWYRQDPGQGLRLIYYSQIVNDFQKGDIAEGYSVSREKKESFPLTVTSAQKNPTAFYLCASSSTGTGFQPQHFGDGTRLSIL.

The rearrangement links TRBV28 to TRBJ1-3; maybe TRBD1 (5 bases). The CDR3 is 15 amino acids. CDR1 is MDHEN and CDR2 is SYDVKM in the germline V gene. Trimming cost V 3 bases and J 0 bases, with 9 bases left between them. DNA of the CDR3: TGTGCCAGCAGTTTCCCAGGGTCCTCTGGAAACACCATATATTTT. Translating gives CASSFPGSSGNTIYF.

The chain links TRBV13 to TRBJ2-7; D gene uncertain. With 5 bases removed from V and 2 bases from J, the gap between germline ends came to 4 bases. Germline lookup yields CDR1 PRHDT and CDR2 FYEKMQ (reference sequence). The CDR3 spans 11 residues. The chain's CDR3 is CASSPTYEQYF. Here the CDR3 DNA reads TGTGCCAGCAGCCCAACCTACGAGCAGTACTTC. Together with reference TRBV13 and TRBJ2-7, the CDR3 gives the full variable domain: AAGVIQSPRHLIKEKRETATLKCYPIPRHDTVYWYQQGPGQDPQFLISFYEKMQSDKGSIPDRFSAQQFSDYHSELNMSSLELGDSALYFCASSPTYEQYFGPGTRLTVT.

The rearrangement joins TRBV29-1 to TRBJ2-5; D perhaps matches TRBD1 (6 bases). The germline V and J ends were trimmed by 7 bases and 8 bases, with 14 bases remaining between them. CDR1 and CDR2 (germline): SQVTM, ANQGSEA. The CDR3 runs 11 residues. CDR3 protein: CSGYNRVTQYF. The CDR3 coding sequence is TGCAGCGGGTACAACAGGGTTACCCAGTACTTC.

The chain couples TRBV7-9 to TRBJ2-6, with a possible D match to TRBD1 (5 bases). Germline V gives CDR1 SEHNR, CDR2 FQNEAQ (reference sequence). CDR3 size: 15 residues. Trimming removed 5 bases at V and 0 bases at J, with 8 bases between. CDR3 bases: TGTGCCAGCAGCCCCCAGGGCTCTGGGGCCAACGTCCTGACTTTC. Its protein product is CASSPQGSGANVLTF.

On this clone: One junction end does not reproduce the germline sequence, and a read error may be involved. V is TRBV5-1 and J is TRBJ1-3, with D perhaps TRBD1 (5 bases). This CDR3 is 14 amino acids long. Germline V CDR1 and CDR2: SGHRS, YFSETQ. CDR3 sequence: CASSLGGESLPGKF. The CDR3 nucleotides read TGCGCCAGCAGCTTGGGGGGGGAGTCCTTACCCGGCAAGTTT.

The genes are TRBV6-1 and TRBJ2-2; a weak D match, TRBD2 (6 bases). The CDR3 spans 14 residues. The germline V gene has CDR1 MNHNS and CDR2 SASEGT. V gave up 3 bases and J gave up 5 bases, with 10 bases separating them. In DNA, the CDR3 is TGTGCCAGCAGTGATAACGGGAGAACCGGGGAGCTGTTTTTT. This codes for CASSDNGRTGELFF.

The rearrangement links TRBV6-6 to TRBJ1-2, with D unclear. V lost 8 bases and J 1 base, leaving 5 bases between the germline ends. From germline, CDR1 is MNHNY and CDR2 SVGAGI (reference sequence). The CDR3 spans 11 residues. This chain's CDR3 is CASELNYGYTF. The CDR3 DNA sequence: TGTGCCAGCGAACTTAACTATGGCTACACCTTC.

The CDR3 sequence: CASSYTLQGNTIYF. Here the CDR3 DNA reads TGTGCCAGCAGTTACACCTTACAGGGAAACACCATATATTTT. This chain connects TRBV6-6 to TRBJ1-3; D gene unclear. The V end lost 2 bases, the J end lost 4 bases, and 9 bases lay between the germline ends. The CDR3 runs to 14 residues. Germline CDR1 MNHNY, CDR2 SVGAGI (reference sequence).

The rearrangement links TRBV13 to TRBJ1-1; no clear D gene. V lost 2 bases, J lost 3 bases, and 7 bases lay in between. The CDR3 extends over 13 amino acids. Germline values: CDR1 PRHDT, CDR2 FYEKMQ (reference sequence). Here the CDR3 reads CASSLRRDTEAFF. The CDR3 DNA reads as TGTGCCAGCAGCTTACGGAGGGACACTGAAGCTTTCTTT.

This sequence joins TRBV7-8 and TRBJ2-7; D remains ambiguous. Per the germline V gene, CDR1 is SGHVS and CDR2 is FQNEAQ. Trimming pared 5 bases from V and 3 bases from J, leaving 14 bases between. The CDR3 is made up of 14 amino acids. In DNA, the CDR3 is TGTGCCAGCAGCCCTCCCTGGGCCATCTACGAGCAGTACTTC. The encoded protein is CASSPPWAIYEQYF.

The genes are TRBV28 and TRBJ2-3, with 13 bases lining up with TRBD2. The germline V gene encodes CDR1 MDHEN and CDR2 SYDVKM. The CDR3 has 16 residues. V gave up 4 bases and J gave up 0 bases; unmatched junction bases: 1. This chain's CDR3 is CASSWGLAGSTDTQYF. The CDR3 DNA sequence: TGTGCCAGCAGTTGGGGACTAGCGGGAAGCACAGATACGCAGTATTTT. Together with reference TRBV28 and TRBJ2-3, the CDR3 gives the full variable domain: DVKVTQSSRYLVKRTGEKVFLECVQDMDHENMFWYRQDPGLGLRLIYFSYDVKMKEKGDIPEGYSVSREKKERFSLILESASTNQTSMYLCASSWGLAGSTDTQYFGPGTRLTVL.

This sequence joins TRBV28 and TRBJ1-5; D might be TRBD1 (5 bases). Germline CDR1 MDHEN, CDR2 SYDVKM. The V end was cut by 4 bases, the J end by 9 bases, with 22 bases between. This CDR3 region has 16 residues. CDR3 DNA: TGTGCCAGCAGTTCAATAGGGACTGCAGCCGGGCTGCCCCAGCATTTT. Its translation: CASSSIGTAAGLPQHF.

For this clone: Other DNA sequences in the same sample also yield this CDR3. This chain uses TRBV19 with TRBJ1-1, with D possibly being TRBD1 (6 bases). V lost 2 bases to trimming and J lost 2 bases, with 9 bases between them. The CDR3 runs to 14 residues. The germline V gene has CDR1 LNHDA and CDR2 SQIVND (reference sequence). CDR3 coding DNA: TGTGCCAGTAGTATATCCAGGGGTAACACTGAAGCTTTCTTT. It is translated as CASSISRGNTEAFF.

The J gene is TRBJ2-1, the V gene TRBV4-1, with D perhaps TRBD1 (6 bases). The CDR3 runs to 15 residues. CDR1 MGHRA and CDR2 YSYEKL come from the germline V gene. Trimming removed 0 bases at V and 5 bases at J, with 11 bases between. CDR3 in DNA: TGCGCCAGCAGCCAAGACGCCTACAGGGACAATGAGCAGTTCTTC. It specifies CASSQDAYRDNEQFF.

This chain uses TRBV18 with TRBJ1-2; 9 bases fit TRBD1. The CDR3 totals 16 residues. The V gene end was trimmed by 3 bases and the J gene end by 0 bases; junction bases not matched to a gene: 5. CDR1 is KGHSH, CDR2 LQKENI, per germline. The CDR3 coding sequence is TGTGCCAGCTCACCGGGACAGGGCATTACTAACTATGGCTACACCTTC. Its translation: CASSPGQGITNYGYTF.

The chain employs TRBV27 and TRBJ2-5; perhaps TRBD2 as D (6 bases). CDR1 is MNHEY, CDR2 SMNVEV, per germline (reference sequence). The CDR3 runs 12 residues. The V and J ends lost 8 bases and 4 bases respectively, with 11 bases between them. For the CDR3, the DNA is TGTGCCAGCGGGGGGTTATTAGAGACCCAGTACTTC. This codes for CASGGLLETQYF.

The rearrangement links TRBV19 to TRBJ1-1; 10 positions match TRBD1. V trimming: 3 bases; J trimming: 4 bases; junction bases outside the gene matches: 8. The CDR3 sequence is 16 residues long. Germline CDR1 is LNHDA and CDR2 is SQIVND (reference sequence). The CDR3 loop reads CASSMRTGGNPTEAFF. The CDR3, as DNA: TGTGCCAGTAGTATGCGGACAGGGGGTAACCCCACTGAAGCTTTCTTT.

The rearrangement uses TRBV9 and TRBJ2-1, with TRBD2 identical over 8 bases. Trimming removed 3 bases from V and 1 base from J; junction bases left unmatched: 6. The CDR3 consists of 16 residues. Germline-derived CDR1 and CDR2 are SGDLS and YYNGEE. CDR3 region: CASSASGRSSYNEQFF. For the CDR3, the DNA is TGTGCCAGCAGCGCCAGCGGGAGATCGTCCTACAATGAGCAGTTCTTC.

V usage is TRBV30 and J usage is TRBJ2-5; D not certain. Germline loops: CDR1 GTSNPN, CDR2 SVGIG (reference sequence). The CDR3 runs to 14 residues. The V gene lost 2 bases and the J gene lost 2 bases, with 12 bases spanning the gap. CDR3 nucleotides: TGTGCCTGGAGTAGGAGAAACGCACAAGAGACCCAGTACTTC. It encodes CAWSRRNAQETQYF.

The CDR3 protein is CASSGGQGKGEQYF. The CDR3 nucleotides are TGTGCCAGCAGCGGCGGACAGGGAAAGGGCGAGCAGTACTTC. The gene calls are TRBV5-4 and TRBJ2-7, with TRBD1 matching over 8 bases. Germline CDR1 SGHNT, CDR2 YYREEE (reference sequence). The CDR3 sequence is 14 residues long. V was clipped by 4 bases and J by 6 bases; unmatched bases: 9.

The chain links TRBV6-1 to TRBJ2-5; TRBD2 matches at 7 bases. The CDR3 sequence is 14 residues long. The V gene's germline CDR1 is MNHNS and CDR2 SASEGT. Unmatched junction bases numbered 8, after V lost 8 bases and J lost 2 bases. The CDR3 bases are TGTGCCAGCCGCCGGCGGGAGACTCAAGAGACCCAGTACTTC. It specifies CASRRRETQETQYF.

The J gene is TRBJ1-1, the V gene TRBV6-5, with unresolved D. Germline assignment: CDR1 MNHEY and CDR2 SVGAGI. This CDR3 spans 13 amino acids. V lost 4 bases, J lost 1 base, and 7 bases lay in between. The CDR3 region is CASSSDWNTEAFF. The CDR3 region has the DNA TGTGCCAGCAGTTCCGACTGGAACACTGAAGCTTTCTTT.

The chain uses TRBV6-6 and TRBJ1-4; D gene uncertain. CDR1 is MNHNY and CDR2 is SVGAGI in the germline V gene (reference sequence). This CDR3 comprises 15 residues. The V and J ends lost 2 bases and 0 bases respectively, with 7 bases between them. The DNA of the CDR3 is TGTGCCAGCAGTTACGAGGCAGCAACTAATGAAAAACTGTTTTTT. Protein sequence: CASSYEAATNEKLFF.

This clone was seen more than once but under ten times. The chain uses TRBV20-1 and TRBJ1-1, with D unresolved. CDR3 length equals 10 residues. Trimming shortened V by 5 bases and J by 7 bases, and 8 bases separated the two germline ends. Looked up from germline, CDR1 is DFQATT and CDR2 is SNEGSKA (reference sequence). This chain's CDR3 is CSAFENEAFF. For the CDR3, the DNA is TGCAGTGCTTTCGAGAATGAAGCTTTCTTT.

CDR3 sequence reads: CAWGQVNSPLHF. The CDR3 region has the DNA TGTGCCTGGGGACAGGTGAATTCACCCCTCCACTTT. V gene TRBV30 combines with J gene TRBJ1-6, with 7 bases lining up with TRBD1. Trimming took 5 bases from V and 7 from J; bases not matched to a gene: 2. The CDR3 spans 12 residues. Germline values: CDR1 GTSNPN, CDR2 SVGIG (reference sequence).

This clone was counted between two and nine times. The chain couples TRBV10-2 to TRBJ1-1; D is ambiguous. The CDR3 covers 16 residues. Trimming removed 4 bases at V and 0 bases at J, with 15 bases between. The V gene's germline CDR1 is WSHSY and CDR2 SAAADI. CDR3 region: CASSVIGEEVNTEAFF. In nucleotides, the CDR3 is TGCGCCAGCAGTGTTATCGGGGAGGAAGTGAACACTGAAGCTTTCTTT.